This T cell receptor beta chain was obtained from a study of CD4+ T cells in melanoma. Data came from immunoSEQ multiplex PCR; TCRdb stores just in-frame clones and leaves some out. The sample carries approximately 12,000 clones, about 70% recorded once. This CDR3 spans 14 amino acids. The V gene lost 0 bases and the J gene lost 9 bases, with 14 bases spanning the gap. The germline gives CDR1 LNHDA, CDR2 SQIVND (reference sequence). In its sample, this clone ranks as medium-sized. This rearrangement joins TRBV19 to TRBJ1-2; D is unclear. The sample consisted of cells from a culture (not recorded whether cultured in vitro). The sequence derives from a human donor with melanoma. As DNA, the CDR3 is TGTGCCAGTAGTATAGATCTCGTCTCACGACGCTACACCTTC. Translated, it gives CASSIDLVSRRYTF.